The text below deals with one T cell receptor (beta chain). Its matching antigen is unknown. The data are from a study of shared clonotypes between healthy human individuals. Whole-study results and caveats: Approximately 5% was the fraction of naive CD4 clonotypes found shared across four donors.

With V trimmed by 6 bases and J by 3 bases, 9 bases remained unmatched. Germline V gives CDR1 MDHEN, CDR2 SYDVKM. The CDR3 extends over 15 amino acids. Naivety among CD8 cells was defined by CD45RO negativity and positive CCR7 selection, thereby excluding terminally differentiated effector memory CD45RA+ cells. Repertoires were generated with immunoSEQ multiplex PCR, while TCRdb's copy carries only in-frame clones and drops some. The sample lists millions of clones, about 92% occurring once. The sample comprised naive CD8+ T cells from PBMCs. The origin of this receptor is a man aged 18-30 years in good health. Some clones in this sample may be carry-over from other donors' samples. The V gene is TRBV28, the J gene TRBJ2-7, with TRBD1 matching over 9 bases. The CDR3 DNA follows: TGTGCCAGCAGGCGTTCGGGACAGGGTTACTACGAGCAGTACTTC. Translating it yields CASRRSGQGYYEQYF.